Listed here are 25 T cell receptor beta chains from one sample, sequenced in a study of CD8 T cells in ankylosing spondylitis. From the 5' RACE reads, TCRdb called clonotypes with MiXCR, one entry per CDR3 protein. The repertoire holds about 27,000 distinct CDR3 sequences, with 7.9% as singletons. What was sequenced was blood. These receptors were obtained from a male donor with ankylosing spondylitis or in good health (not recorded which).

V and J are TRBV5-1 and TRBJ2-3; D not resolved. Deletions cut 0 bases from V and 5 bases from J, with 4 bases between. In germline, CDR1 is SGHRS, CDR2 YFSETQ. This CDR3 has 12 residues. CDR3 amino acids: CASSLDGDTQYF. The DNA of the CDR3 is TGCGCCAGCAGCTTGGATGGAGATACGCAGTATTTT.

This clonotype turned up a few times. The chain is built from TRBV6-6 and TRBJ1-1; 7 bases agree with TRBD1. The CDR3 spans 13 residues. Germline-derived CDR1 and CDR2 are MNHNY and SVGAGI (reference sequence). V shed 8 bases, J shed 7 bases, and the junction held 10 bases outside the gene matches. The CDR3 loop reads CASHRQGPSEAFF. DNA for the CDR3: TGTGCCAGCCATCGACAGGGTCCGAGTGAAGCTTTCTTT.

The J gene is TRBJ2-1, the V gene TRBV5-1; no clear D. This CDR3 is 16 amino acids long. CDR1 and CDR2 (germline): SGHRS, YFSETQ. V lost 0 bases to trimming and J lost 2 bases, with 12 bases between them. In DNA form, the CDR3 reads TGCGCCAGCAGCTTGGCCGGGCGAGGAGCCTACAATGAGCAGTTCTTC. Protein product: CASSLAGRGAYNEQFF.

This clonotype appeared a few times. V usage is TRBV9 and J usage is TRBJ2-2; possibly TRBD1 or TRBD2 for D (6 bases each). The V and J ends lost 0 bases and 4 bases respectively, with 10 bases between them. The CDR3 length is 15 residues. The V gene's germline CDR1 is SGDLS and CDR2 YYNGEE. The chain's CDR3 is CASSVVGGGTGELFF. In nucleotides, the CDR3 is TGTGCCAGCAGCGTAGTCGGGGGCGGCACCGGGGAGCTGTTTTTT.

There are a few counts of this clonotype. The chain recombines TRBV11-2 with TRBJ1-2; tentatively, D is TRBD1 (6 bases). The germline V gene encodes CDR1 SGHAT and CDR2 FQNNGV. The CDR3 is made up of 14 amino acids. Trimming removed 3 bases from V and 8 bases from J, with 16 bases in between. This chain's CDR3 is CASSFGVGAGGYTF. The DNA of the CDR3 is TGTGCCAGCAGCTTCGGAGTGGGGGCAGGCGGCTACACCTTC.

This clonotype was observed a handful of times. CDR3 loop: CASSFEHTSGPGELFF. DNA of the CDR3: TGTGCCAGCAGCTTTGAGCACACTAGTGGTCCCGGGGAGCTGTTTTTT. The chain couples TRBV7-6 to TRBJ2-2, with a weak D call TRBD2 (5 bases). The ends were cut back, 3 bases at V and 6 bases at J, with 17 bases in the middle. The CDR3 consists of 16 residues. Germline CDR1 SGHVS, CDR2 FNYEAQ.

This clonotype was counted between two and nine times. The CDR3: CASSPAAPGMGIYEQYF. The CDR3 nucleotides read TGTGCCAGCAGCCCCGCAGCTCCAGGGATGGGGATCTACGAGCAGTACTTC. The V call is TRBV12-3 or TRBV12-4, the J call TRBJ2-7, with a tentative D call TRBD1 (5 bases). This CDR3 is 17 amino acids long. Trimming took 6 bases from V and 3 from J, leaving 24 bases between them.

This clonotype was seen a handful of times. The gene calls are TRBV7-6 and TRBJ1-4; 8 bases map to TRBD1. In germline, CDR1 is SGHVS, CDR2 FNYEAQ. The CDR3 runs 16 residues. Unmatched junction bases numbered 12, after V lost 4 bases and J lost 8 bases. CDR3 nucleotides: TGTGCCAGCAGCTCGAGGCGGACAGGGCCGGGGGAAAAACTGTTTTTT. Translation: CASSSRRTGPGEKLFF. Full variable domain (rest looked up from reference TRBV7-6 and TRBJ1-4): GAGVSQSPRYKVTKRGQDVALRCDPISGHVSLYWYRQALGQGPEFLTYFNYEAQQDKSGLPNDRFSAERPEGSISTLTIQRTEQRDSAMYRCASSSRRTGPGEKLFFGSGTQLSVL.

In its sample, this clonotype was seen a few times. The CDR3 DNA sequence: TGTGCCAGCTGGGGGGGGGCCGACCAAGAGACCCAGTACTTC. It is translated as CASWGGADQETQYF. The chain uses TRBV28 and TRBJ2-5; possibly TRBD2 for D (7 bases). V lost 8 bases to trimming and J lost 0 bases, with 13 bases between them. This CDR3 region has 14 residues. The germline V gene has CDR1 MDHEN and CDR2 SYDVKM.

This clonotype appeared a few times. The chain employs TRBV9 and TRBJ2-1; D possibly corresponds to TRBD2 (6 bases). This CDR3 has 12 residues. V shed 4 bases and J shed 7 bases, with 9 bases lying between them. The germline V gene has CDR1 SGDLS and CDR2 YYNGEE. CDR3 nucleotides: TGTGCCAGCAGCCCCCGGGAGAATGAGCAGTTCTTC. It is translated as CASSPRENEQFF.

This clonotype showed up just a few times. J is TRBJ2-7 and V is TRBV15; 7 positions match TRBD2. The CDR3 is 16 residues long. V was pared by 0 bases and J by 1 base, with 6 bases of the junction left unmatched. Germline V gives CDR1 LNHNV, CDR2 YYDKDF (reference sequence). DNA of the CDR3: TGTGCCACCAGCAGAGATCGGGCTAGCGGATCCTACGAGCAGTACTTC. Its protein is CATSRDRASGSYEQYF.

This chain joins TRBV5-1 and TRBJ2-1; D uncertain. With 7 bases removed from V and 1 base from J, the gap between germline ends came to 18 bases. Germline V gene lookup returns CDR1 SGHRS and CDR2 YFSETQ. The CDR3 extends over 16 amino acids. CDR3 amino acids: CASSDPSGRSYNEQFF. The CDR3 DNA is TGCGCCAGCTCCGACCCTTCAGGACGGTCCTACAATGAGCAGTTCTTC.

The chain joins TRBV28 to TRBJ2-7; D tentatively reads TRBD1 or TRBD2 (5 bases each). The germline V gene encodes CDR1 MDHEN and CDR2 SYDVKM. V shed 2 bases and J shed 5 bases, with 13 bases lying between them. The CDR3 is 14 amino acids. The CDR3 DNA reads TGTGCCAGCAGTTTAGGGACGCCGGCCCACGAGCAGTACGTC. Translating gives CASSLGTPAHEQYV.

V usage is TRBV7-9 and J usage is TRBJ2-1, with D tentatively TRBD1 or TRBD2 (6 bases each). Germline V CDR1 and CDR2: SEHNR, FQNEAQ (reference sequence). V gave up 5 bases and J gave up 2 bases, with 10 bases separating them. The CDR3 runs to 14 residues. CDR3 DNA: TGTGCCAGCAGCCGAGGGGGGACCTACAATGAGCAGTTCTTC. Its translation: CASSRGGTYNEQFF.

This clonotype was picked up a small number of times. The V and J genes are TRBV7-2 and TRBJ2-1, with 7 bases matching TRBD2. Germline V lookup: CDR1 SGHTA, CDR2 FQGNSA. V shed 2 bases and J 1 base; nucleotides not matched to a gene: 5. The CDR3 is 16 amino acids. CDR3 nucleotide sequence: TGTGCCAGCAGCTTAAGGATAGCGGGTTCCTACAATGAGCAGTTCTTC. It encodes CASSLRIAGSYNEQFF.

This clonotype was detected only a few times. The rearrangement joins TRBV20-1 to TRBJ2-3, with D possibly being TRBD2 (6 bases). Trimming took off 3 bases at V and 4 bases at J, with 11 bases between the two ends. The CDR3 sequence is 13 residues long. Germline values: CDR1 DFQATT, CDR2 SNEGSKA (reference sequence). The CDR3 sequence: CSARTGVPDTQYF. The CDR3 DNA is TGCAGTGCTAGGACGGGGGTCCCAGATACGCAGTATTTT.

This clonotype was seen a few times. V gene TRBV28 combines with J gene TRBJ2-7; TRBD2 matches 9 bases. Per the germline V gene, CDR1 is MDHEN and CDR2 is SYDVKM. The CDR3 consists of 17 residues. Trimming removed 0 bases from V and 5 bases from J; junction bases left unmatched: 11. CDR3 sequence (DNA): TGTGCCAGCAGTTTATGGGCGGGAGGGTTAAGGAAAAACGAGCAGTACTTC. As protein: CASSLWAGGLRKNEQYF.

This clonotype has at least ten counts. The chain combines TRBV20-1 with TRBJ2-4; D gene ambiguous. Germline V gives CDR1 DFQATT, CDR2 SNEGSKA (reference sequence). The CDR3 sequence is 11 residues long. Trimming shortened V by 0 bases and J by 8 bases, and 5 bases separated the two germline ends. CDR3 DNA: TGCAGTGCTAGAGATTTGGACATTCAGTACTTC. This translates into CSARDLDIQYF.

This clonotype has just a few counts. The chain links TRBV12-3 or TRBV12-4 to TRBJ2-5; no definite D call. Trimming pared 3 bases from V and 6 bases from J, leaving 5 bases between. The CDR3 runs 11 residues. CDR3 loop: CASSFGKTQYF. In DNA, the CDR3 is TGTGCCAGCAGTTTCGGAAAGACCCAGTACTTC.

The DNA of the CDR3 is TGCAGTGCTAGAAGGGGCAGGCGGTGGGCGGGGGAGCTGTTTTTT. Translated, it gives CSARRGRRWAGELFF. This chain connects TRBV20-1 to TRBJ2-2; TRBD1 might be the D (5 bases). Trimming took 2 bases from V and 8 from J, leaving 18 bases between them. The CDR3 spans 15 residues. Per germline, CDR1 DFQATT and CDR2 SNEGSKA (reference sequence).

This clonotype was seen more than once but under ten times. The CDR3 region is CSARWTGTYEQYF. DNA of the CDR3: TGCAGTGCTAGATGGACAGGTACCTACGAGCAGTACTTC. V is TRBV20-1 and J is TRBJ2-7; 7 bases are a match to TRBD1. This CDR3 spans 13 amino acids. Looked up from germline, CDR1 is DFQATT and CDR2 is SNEGSKA (reference sequence). Losses at the gene ends were 2 bases for V and 2 bases for J; bases not matched to a gene: 3.

This clonotype appeared many times. The V and J genes are TRBV12-3 or TRBV12-4 and TRBJ1-1; D ambiguous. This CDR3 comprises 11 residues. V lost 3 bases to trimming and J lost 7 bases, with 6 bases between them. CDR3 coding DNA: TGTGCCAGCAGTTTTAGGGTTGAAGCTTTCTTT. It translates to CASSFRVEAFF.

This clonotype was seen a handful of times. The CDR3 region is CASSPRTGDEQYF. The CDR3 bases are TGTGCCAGCAGCCCTCGGACAGGGGACGAGCAGTACTTC. The chain links TRBV7-9 to TRBJ2-7, with 9 bases lining up with TRBD1. The V gene's germline CDR1 is SEHNR and CDR2 FQNEAQ (reference sequence). Losses at the gene ends were 5 bases for V and 5 bases for J; bases not matched to a gene: 4. The CDR3 covers 13 residues.

This clonotype was counted a few times. The chain combines TRBV29-1 with TRBJ1-4, with D hard to call. The CDR3 runs to 14 residues. V lost 4 bases and J lost 5, with 14 bases in between. Germline CDR1 SQVTM, CDR2 ANQGSEA. CDR3 region: CSVGKGPRNEKLFF. The CDR3 DNA reads TGCAGCGTTGGGAAAGGGCCAAGGAATGAAAAACTGTTTTTT.

This clonotype was found many times. V usage is TRBV4-1 and J usage is TRBJ2-3, with D uncertain. Trimming stripped 1 base from V and 4 bases from J, with 9 bases between. CDR1 MGHRA and CDR2 YSYEKL come from the germline V gene. CDR3 length: 14 amino acids. CDR3 amino acids: CASSQGTGADTQYF. The CDR3 coding sequence is TGCGCCAGCAGCCAAGGGACCGGCGCAGATACGCAGTATTTT.